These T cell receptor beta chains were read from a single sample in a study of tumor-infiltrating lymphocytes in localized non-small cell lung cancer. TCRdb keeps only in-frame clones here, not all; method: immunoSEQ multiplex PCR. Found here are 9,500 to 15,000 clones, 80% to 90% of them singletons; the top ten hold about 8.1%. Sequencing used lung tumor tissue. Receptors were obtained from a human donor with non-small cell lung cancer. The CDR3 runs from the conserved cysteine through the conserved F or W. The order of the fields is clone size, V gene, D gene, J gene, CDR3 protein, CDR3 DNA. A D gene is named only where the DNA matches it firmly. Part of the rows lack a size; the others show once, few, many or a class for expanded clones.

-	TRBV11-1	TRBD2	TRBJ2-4	CASSLREAGDIQYF	TGTGCCAGCAGCTTGAGGGAAGCGGGAGACATTCAGTACTTC
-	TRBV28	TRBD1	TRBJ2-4	CASSSRTGAIKSIQYF	TGTGCCAGCAGTTCAAGGACAGGAGCAATTAAAAGCATTCAGTACTTC
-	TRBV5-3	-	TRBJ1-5	CARSGAPQHF	TGTGCCAGAAGCGGAGCACCCCAGCATTTT
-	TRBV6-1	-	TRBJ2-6	CASSVWTGTSGANVLTF	TGTGCCAGCAGTGTCTGGACGGGTACCTCTGGGGCCAACGTCCTGACTTTC
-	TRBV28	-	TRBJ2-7	CASSPSWYEQYF	TGTGCCAGCAGTCCCTCGTGGTACGAGCAGTACTTC
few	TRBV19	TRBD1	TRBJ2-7	CASRPAGTGGYEQYF	TGTGCCAGTAGGCCTGCCGGGACAGGGGGCTACGAGCAGTACTTC
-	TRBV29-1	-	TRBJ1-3	CSVEADGGNTIYF	TGCAGCGTTGAGGCAGACGGAGGAAACACCATATATTTT
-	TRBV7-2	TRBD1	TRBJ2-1	CASSLERGLRNEQFF	TGTGCCAGCAGCTTAGAGAGGGGGCTTCGCAATGAGCAGTTCTTC
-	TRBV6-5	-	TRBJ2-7	CASIRGSEQYF	TGTGCCTCGATTCGGGGTTCCGAGCAGTACTTC
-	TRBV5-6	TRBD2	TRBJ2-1	CASSYRLAGASYNEQFF	TGTGCCAGCAGCTACCGACTAGCGGGAGCGTCCTACAATGAGCAGTTCTTC
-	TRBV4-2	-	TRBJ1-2	CASSQEISPGAYGYTF	TGTGCCAGCAGCCAAGAAATTAGTCCAGGGGCTTATGGCTACACCTTC
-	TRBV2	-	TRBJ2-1	CASSLTAMSNEQFF	TGTGCCAGCAGTTTGACAGCTATGAGCAATGAGCAGTTCTTC
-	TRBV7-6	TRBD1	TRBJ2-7	CASSLGQVYEQYF	TGTGCCAGCAGCCTCGGACAGGTCTACGAGCAGTACTTC
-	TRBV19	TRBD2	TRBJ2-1	CASSGGFGIAGGNEQFF	TGTGCCAGTAGTGGGGGATTTGGAATAGCGGGAGGCAATGAGCAGTTCTTC
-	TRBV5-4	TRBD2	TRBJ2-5	CASSIGLAGEETQYF	TGTGCCAGCAGCATTGGACTAGCGGGAGAAGAGACCCAGTACTTC
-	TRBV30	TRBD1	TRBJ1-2	CAWELDRGLYGYTF	TGTGCCTGGGAGTTGGACAGGGGGCTTTATGGCTACACCTTC
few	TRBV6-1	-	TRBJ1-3	CASSEAVGGAAGNTIYF	TGTGCCAGCAGTGAAGCTGTTGGGGGGGCTGCGGGAAACACCATATATTTT
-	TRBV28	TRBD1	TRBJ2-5	CASSTYRGRETQYF	TGTGCCAGCAGTACTTACAGGGGGCGCGAGACCCAGTACTTC
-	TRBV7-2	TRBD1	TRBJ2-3	CASSSQGTGITDTQYF	TGTGCCAGCAGCTCCCAAGGGACAGGGATAACAGATACGCAGTATTTT
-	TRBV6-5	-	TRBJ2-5	CASSNSESGTQYF	TGTGCCAGCAGCAACAGCGAGTCGGGGACCCAGTACTTC
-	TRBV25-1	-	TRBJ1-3	CASSENSKSGNTIYF	TGTGCCAGCAGTGAAAACTCGAAATCCGGAAACACCATATATTTT
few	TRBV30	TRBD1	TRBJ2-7	CAWSLGQRAEQYF	TGTGCCTGGAGTCTGGGACAGAGGGCGGAGCAGTACTTC
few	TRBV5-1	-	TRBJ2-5	CASSLAATQETQYF	TGCGCCAGCAGCTTGGCGGCAACACAAGAGACCCAGTACTTC
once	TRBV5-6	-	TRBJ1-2	CASKFDSGYTF	TGTGCCAGCAAGTTTGACTCTGGCTACACCTTC
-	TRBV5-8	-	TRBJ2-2	CASSLVWGNANTGELFF	TGTGCCAGCAGCTTGGTCTGGGGGAACGCGAACACCGGGGAGCTGTTTTTT
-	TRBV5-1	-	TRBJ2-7	CASSLSTGNPYEQYF	TGCGCCAGCAGCTTATCTACAGGGAACCCCTACGAGCAGTACTTC
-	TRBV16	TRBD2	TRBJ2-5	CASSPQREEETQYF	TGTGCCAGCAGCCCCCAGCGGGAGGAAGAGACCCAGTACTTC
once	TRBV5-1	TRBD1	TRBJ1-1	CASSEGQGWTEAFF	TGCGCCAGCAGCGAAGGACAGGGGTGGACTGAAGCTTTCTTT
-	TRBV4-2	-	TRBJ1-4	CASSPRGGSKEKLFF	TGTGCCAGCAGCCCACGTGGGGGTTCTAAGGAAAAACTGTTTTTT
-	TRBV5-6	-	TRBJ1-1	CASRDYGVLQGEAFF	TGTGCCAGCAGGGATTATGGGGTTCTACAGGGTGAAGCTTTCTTT
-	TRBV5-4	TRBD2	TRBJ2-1	CASSLGSGSSYNEQFF	TGTGCCAGCAGCTTGGGGAGCGGGAGCTCCTACAATGAGCAGTTCTTC
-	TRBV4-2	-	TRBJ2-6	CASSHQRAISGANFLTF	TGTGCCAGCAGCCACCAAAGGGCCATCTCTGGGGCCAACTTCCTGACTTTC
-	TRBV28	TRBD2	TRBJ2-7	CASSSLAGSYEQYF	TGTGCCAGCAGTTCCCTAGCGGGGTCCTACGAGCAGTACTTC
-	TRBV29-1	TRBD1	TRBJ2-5	CSVPLGWDRGGSGAQYF	TGCAGCGTTCCACTAGGTTGGGACAGGGGAGGGTCTGGGGCCCAGTACTTC
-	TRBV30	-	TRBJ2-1	CAWGVQLGSYNEQFF	TGTGCCTGGGGAGTCCAGCTGGGCTCCTACAATGAGCAGTTCTTC
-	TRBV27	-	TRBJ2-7	CASSRSSSPSYEQYF	TGTGCCAGCAGCCGTTCTAGTTCCCCTTCCTACGAGCAGTACTTC